This T cell receptor delta chain was profiled in a study of γδ T cells in repeated Plasmodium falciparum infection. Concerning this clone: Its antigen is currently unknown. The protein given by TCRdb reflects a much larger clone and differs at residue 17 from this DNA's translation, likely from a read error; the protein shown is the DNA's translation.

Vgamma9/Vdelta2+ and Vdelta2-negative gammadelta T cells were flow-sorted from PBMC for bulk sequencing. TCRdb ran CATT on the multiplex PCR reads. Counted here are some 100,000 delta-chain clones, more than 1.4% occurring once; the ten biggest clones make up 9%. Study outcomes and limitations: Malian donors came from one small rural village, predominantly one ethnic group.

Germline V gene sequence: CDR1 GEAIGNYY, CDR2 EKD. The CDR3 consists of 20 residues. This receptor was identified in a pool of human donors (malaria-infected and uninfected, not separated). Sequenced material: gamma-delta T cells from blood. The rearrangement uses TRDV2 and TRDJ3; 8 nucleotides match TRDD3. No J gene is reported in TCRdb; it was inferred here by comparing the DNA with germline. In nucleotides, the CDR3 is TGTGCCTGTGACACCGGCGACTGGGGGGAAAGCTCCTGGGACACCCGACGGATGTTTTTC. Protein sequence: CACDTGDWGESSWDTRRMFF.